These T cell receptor beta chains were read from a single sample in a study of blood T cells in healthy people across ages. MiXCR was run by TCRdb on the 5' RACE reads, yielding one entry per CDR3 protein. The sample contains approximately 1,000,000 distinct CDR3 sequences, less than 50% of which appear only once. Sequencing was done on a sample of blood. These receptor sequences come from a woman aged 55-70 years in good health. The conserved cysteine and the conserved F or W are not part of the CDR3 here. Only some rows state a clone size, as once, few, many or a class for expanded clones.

V	size	CDR3
TRBV7-2	.	ASSLGQGAWSEQF
TRBV7-9	.	ASSLALPGAHGYT
TRBV28	few	ASSGARGVAWLTQY
TRBV6-1	.	AGRRGEAADTQY
TRBV27	.	ASTALVTKEQY
TRBV27	many	ASSKREWDEQY
TRBV20-1	.	SALTSWGSDYGYT
TRBV3-1	.	ASSHSISYGYT
TRBV20-1	.	SARSPYNEQY
TRBV12-5	.	ASGTGTYEQY
TRBV11-2	.	ASSARGLALAKNIQY
TRBV11-2	few	ASSSGLAGVSETQY
TRBV10-3	few	AISERGRELPQETQY
TRBV25-1	few	ASSALLGQGRETQY
TRBV7-6	.	ASSLEGGTLDEQF
TRBV4-1	.	ASSQEGLFSSYNEQF
TRBV7-9	.	ASSTRGNNEQF
TRBV7-2	few	ASSPSYGSFNEQF
TRBV10-3	few	ATSGAFETQY
TRBV30	.	AWSEGTGPYGYT
TRBV14	.	ASSHTRDNEQY
TRBV20-1	.	SARERDSGTYEQY
TRBV6-5	.	ASSYSSSGLAGDGQETQY
TRBV20-1	few	SARRRGQGVTYEQY
TRBV7-2	.	ASNRDRGTEAF
TRBV7-9	few	ASSFGTDNYGYT
TRBV6-5	few	ASSSLKTGGIKTQY
TRBV14	.	ASSQEQGALNGYT
TRBV3-1	.	ASSQGGLSTDTQY
TRBV20-1	.	SAQTSRTATQY
TRBV9	.	ASSGSGISTDTQY
TRBV6-1	once	ASSQKLRDIPYEQY
TRBV2	.	ASSAQTQETQY
TRBV11-2	.	ASSSISGGFYGYT